The 8 T cell receptor beta chains below all came from one sample that was sequenced in a study. One entry per CDR3 protein, called by TCRdb with MiXCR from the RT-PCR reads. The sample has hundreds of distinct CDR3 sequences, roughly 61% seen once. Input material: memory CD4+ T cells from salivary gland. These TCRs come from a female donor with primary Sjogren's syndrome.

This clonotype was seen only a few times. This beta chain represents an off-target read in a library built for alpha chains; its size is of limited meaning. The chain joins TRBV7-2 to TRBJ2-3, with 8 bases matching TRBD2. Germline CDR1 SGHTA, CDR2 FQGNSA. V lost 5 bases to trimming and J lost 3 bases; unmatched junction nucleotides: 10. The CDR3 contains 16 residues. The CDR3 DNA is TGTGCCAGCAGCCGCTTGGCGGGGGGTGGGACAGATACGCAGTATTTT. Amino acids: CASSRLAGGGTDTQYF.

This clonotype has only a few counts. This beta chain slipped into a library made for alpha chains as a stray read, so its size is not meaningful. J is TRBJ2-5 and V is TRBV20-1; 7 bases fit TRBD1. Per the germline V gene, CDR1 is DFQATT and CDR2 is SNEGSKA (reference sequence). The CDR3 is 12 residues long. V shed 7 bases, J shed 5 bases, and the junction held 7 bases outside the gene matches. CDR3 coding DNA: TGCAGTGGCTTACGACAGGGCGAGACCCAGTACTTC. This sequence encodes CSGLRQGETQYF.

Of note for this clonotype: This beta chain is an unintended read in a library built for alpha chains; its size means little. The rearrangement links TRBV5-1 to TRBJ2-3; 8 nucleotides match TRBD2. The CDR3 is 14 amino acids. V lost 3 bases and J lost 5; bases outside the gene matches: 5. Germline assignment: CDR1 SGHRS and CDR2 YFSETQ. The CDR3 is CASSSGTSQDTQYF. DNA for the CDR3: TGCGCCAGCAGCTCCGGGACTAGTCAAGATACGCAGTATTTT.

As regards this clonotype: This beta chain appears as a stray read in a library generated for alpha chains; its size is not informative. The chain links TRBV20-1 to TRBJ1-3; D remains unclear. The CDR3 sequence is 15 residues long. Germline loops: CDR1 DFQATT, CDR2 SNEGSKA (reference sequence). With 0 bases removed from V and 0 bases from J, the gap between germline ends came to 9 bases. In nucleotides, the CDR3 is TGCAGTGCTAGAGATGAGGATTTCTCTGGAAACACCATATATTTT. This encodes CSARDEDFSGNTIYF.

Notes on this clonotype: The library was prepared for alpha chains; this beta chain is a stray read, so its frequency means little. The chain employs TRBV4-1 and TRBJ1-5, with TRBD1 matching over 10 bases. The V gene end was trimmed by 4 bases and the J gene end by 4 bases; junction bases not matched to a gene: 4. From germline, CDR1 is MGHRA and CDR2 YSYEKL. CDR3 length equals 15 residues. In nucleotides, the CDR3 is TGCGCCAGCAGCCTTCGACAGGGGGCGAATCAGCCCCAGCATTTT. This sequence encodes CASSLRQGANQPQHF.

As to this clonotype: Little can be read into the size of this beta chain, an off-target read in a library designed for alpha chains. The chain carries TRBV12-3 or TRBV12-4 and TRBJ2-1, with D uncertain. The CDR3 sequence is 13 residues long. Trimming removed 3 bases at V and 10 bases at J, with 13 bases between. The CDR3, as DNA: TGTGCCAGCAGTTTGCCAGGAACCGTCGAGCAGTTCTTC. It yields the protein CASSLPGTVEQFF.

Worth noting for this clonotype: This beta chain slipped into a library made for alpha chains as a stray read, so its size is not meaningful. The V gene is TRBV12-3 or TRBV12-4, the J gene TRBJ1-2, with 10 bases matching TRBD1. Losses at the gene ends were 6 bases for V and 9 bases for J; bases not matched to a gene: 7. CDR3 length equals 13 residues. The CDR3 is CASSRDRGPRYTF. The CDR3 DNA reads as TGTGCCAGCAGCCGTGACAGGGGGCCTCGCTACACCTTC.

Comment on this clonotype: This beta chain is off target for a library built for alpha chains, so its abundance means little. The chain joins TRBV6-5 to TRBJ2-7; TRBD2 might be the D (5 bases). This CDR3 comprises 14 residues. The germline V and J ends were trimmed by 5 bases and 6 bases, with 17 bases remaining between them. Germline CDR1 is MNHEY and CDR2 is SVGAGI. The CDR3 DNA is TGTGCCAGCAGTCGAGGGTCTAGCCTGGTCGAGCAGTACTTC. This sequence encodes CASSRGSSLVEQYF.